The rows below give T cell receptor beta chains drawn from one sample of a study of T cell changes during pregnancy in multiple sclerosis. Profiling relied on immunoSEQ multiplex PCR, and the TCRdb table lists in-frame clones only, not all of them. The sample has just over 90,000 clones, 91% seen once. The material was peripheral blood, obtained after pregnancy. Receptors were obtained from a female donor in good health, enrolled as a control in a pregnancy study. The CDR3 runs from the conserved cysteine through the conserved F or W. Fields, in order: J gene, clone size, V gene, D gene, CDR3 DNA, CDR3 protein. D genes are given only for firm matches. Size tells how often a clone was seen (once, few, many) or the class of an expanded clone, and some rows leave it out.

TRBJ2-2,.,TRBV7-2,.,TGTGCCAGCAGCTTGGCCGCTAGCAGTACCGGGGAGCTGTTTTTT,CASSLAASSTGELFF
TRBJ2-3,.,TRBV7-7,.,TGTGCTAGCAGTCAACTCGCTAGCGATGGAGATACGCAGTATTTT,CASSQLASDGDTQYF
TRBJ2-5,.,TRBV5-6,.,TGTGCCAGCAGCTTGGGGCAGGGTTGGGAGACCCAGTACTTC,CASSLGQGWETQYF
TRBJ1-2,few,TRBV2,.,TGTGCCAGCAGTGGGCACCTCGATGGCTACACCTTC,CASSGHLDGYTF
TRBJ2-7,.,TRBV28,.,TGTGCCAGCAGTGCCCCCGGGTTTTGGCAGTACTTC,CASSAPGFWQYF
TRBJ1-1,.,TRBV5-1,TRBD1,TGCGCCAGCAGCTCTTTAGACAGGGGATCGCCTGAAGCTTTCTTT,CASSSLDRGSPEAFF
TRBJ2-3,.,TRBV7-2,TRBD2,TGTGCCAGCGCCCCGTATAGCGGGAGCGTAGATACGCAGTATTTT,CASAPYSGSVDTQYF
TRBJ1-3,.,TRBV5-5,.,TGTGCCAGCGGGGGGTTGGGAAACACCATATATTTT,CASGGLGNTIYF
TRBJ2-7,.,TRBV7-9,.,TGTGCCAGCAGCTCAACAGGGAAATCCTACGAGCAGTACTTC,CASSSTGKSYEQYF
TRBJ1-5,.,TRBV7-9,.,TGTGCCAGCAGCAAGGAGGGGGGGAATCAGCCCCAGCATTTT,CASSKEGGNQPQHF
TRBJ1-4,few,TRBV7-9,TRBD1,TGTGCCAGCAGCTCGACAGGGGGCGATGAAAAACTGTTTTTT,CASSSTGGDEKLFF